This T cell receptor beta chain was profiled in a study of CD8+ T cells in alopecia areata. Across the whole study: Tofacitinib administration to treated patients was oral, at 5 to 10 mg twice daily. Tofacitinib exposure lasted 6 to 18 months, followed by 6 months off drug. Study-wide results and caveats: Scalp samples also yield sequences of resident alphabeta T cells from normal skin. Normal scalp had lower clonality than lesional scalp, with alopecia totalis/universalis lesions showing this most strongly.

Worth noting for this clone: The antigen remains unidentified. Other DNA sequences in the sample encode the same CDR3.

Sequencing relied on a cDNA template that was reverse transcribed from extracted RNA. Libraries were prepared by immunoSEQ multiplex PCR; TCRdb keeps only in-frame clonotypes and omits some of them. The top ten hold around 0.46% of the sample, which has 220,000 or so clones, 50% to 65% seen once. This receptor was taken from a human donor with alopecia areata. The sample in question was CD4+ T cells sorted from blood, obtained at week 0.

Written as DNA, the CDR3 is TGTGCCTGGACCAAGGACAGCAATCAGCCCCAGCATTTT. It translates to CAWTKDSNQPQHF. This rearrangement joins TRBV30 to TRBJ1-5, with D hard to call. The CDR3 has 13 amino acids. Trimming pared 4 bases from V and 1 base from J, leaving 8 bases between. Germline-derived CDR1 and CDR2 are GTSNPN and SVGIG (reference sequence).